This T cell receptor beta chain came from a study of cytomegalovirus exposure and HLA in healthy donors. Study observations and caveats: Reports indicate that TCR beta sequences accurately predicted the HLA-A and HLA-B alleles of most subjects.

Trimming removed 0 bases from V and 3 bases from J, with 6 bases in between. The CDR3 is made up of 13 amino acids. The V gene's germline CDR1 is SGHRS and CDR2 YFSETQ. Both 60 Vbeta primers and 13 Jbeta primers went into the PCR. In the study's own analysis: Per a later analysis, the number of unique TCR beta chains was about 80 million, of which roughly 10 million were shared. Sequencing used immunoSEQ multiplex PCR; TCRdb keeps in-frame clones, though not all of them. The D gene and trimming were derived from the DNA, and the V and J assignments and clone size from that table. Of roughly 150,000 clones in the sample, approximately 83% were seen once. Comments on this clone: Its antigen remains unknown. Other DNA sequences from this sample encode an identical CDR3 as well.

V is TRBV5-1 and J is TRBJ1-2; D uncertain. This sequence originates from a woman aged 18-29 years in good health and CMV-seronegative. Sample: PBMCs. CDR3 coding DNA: TGCGCCAGCAGCTTGGGGGGAGACTATGGCTACACCTTC. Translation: CASSLGGDYGYTF.